This entry describes one T cell receptor beta chain. What it binds is not known. Germline-derived CDR1 and CDR2 are SGHAT and FQNNGV. Trimming cost V 2 bases and J 1 base, with 10 bases left between them. The CDR3 is made up of 15 amino acids. CD45RO negativity and positive selection for CCR7 defined naive CD8 cells, a population that excluded terminally differentiated effector memory CD45RA+ cells. These data are taken from a study of shared clonotypes between healthy human individuals. Whole-study results and caveats: Depth of sequencing was expected to influence donor clonotype sharing. Estimated richness was generally greater in naive than memory subsets. The sampled material consisted only of blood, and tissue repertoires are likely to differ.

Clones were sequenced by immunoSEQ multiplex PCR, and TCRdb holds only the in-frame ones, with some missing. This repertoire shows more than 2 million clones, less than 95% found once; its top ten account for roughly 1%. This rearrangement joins TRBV11-2 to TRBJ2-3; no clear D. The sequencing sample was made of naive CD8+ T cells sorted from blood. The clonotype originates from a man aged 18 to 30 in good health. The CDR3 nucleotides read TGTGCCAGCAGCTTAACTGGGCCAGGCACAGATACGCAGTATTTT. As protein: CASSLTGPGTDTQYF.